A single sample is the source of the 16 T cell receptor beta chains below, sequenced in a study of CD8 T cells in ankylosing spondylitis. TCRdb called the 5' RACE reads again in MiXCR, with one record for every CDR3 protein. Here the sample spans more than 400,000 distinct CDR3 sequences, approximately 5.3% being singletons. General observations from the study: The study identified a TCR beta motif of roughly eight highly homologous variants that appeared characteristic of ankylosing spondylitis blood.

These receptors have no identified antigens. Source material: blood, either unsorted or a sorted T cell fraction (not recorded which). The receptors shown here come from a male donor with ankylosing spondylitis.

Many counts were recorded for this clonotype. The CDR3, as DNA: TGTGCCAGCAGCTTAAGGGGGTTGAGTGAAAAACTGTTTTTT. Its translation is CASSLRGLSEKLFF. This chain joins TRBV7-2 and TRBJ1-4; D possibly corresponds to TRBD1 (6 bases). V lost 2 bases and J lost 7, with 11 bases in between. CDR1 is SGHTA and CDR2 is FQGNSA in the germline V gene. The CDR3 consists of 14 residues.

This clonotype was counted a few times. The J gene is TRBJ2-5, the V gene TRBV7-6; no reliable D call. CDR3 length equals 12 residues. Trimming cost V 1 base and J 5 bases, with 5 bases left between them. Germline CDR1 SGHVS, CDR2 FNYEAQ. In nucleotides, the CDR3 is TGTGCCAGCAGCTTAGGGATGGAGACCCAGTACTTC. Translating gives CASSLGMETQYF.

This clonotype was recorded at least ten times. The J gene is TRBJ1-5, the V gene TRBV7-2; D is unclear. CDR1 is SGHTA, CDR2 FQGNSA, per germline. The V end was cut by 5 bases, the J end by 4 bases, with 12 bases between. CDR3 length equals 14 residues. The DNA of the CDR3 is TGTGCCAGCAGCCTAATTCCCTTTAATCAGCCCCAGCATTTT. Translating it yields CASSLIPFNQPQHF.

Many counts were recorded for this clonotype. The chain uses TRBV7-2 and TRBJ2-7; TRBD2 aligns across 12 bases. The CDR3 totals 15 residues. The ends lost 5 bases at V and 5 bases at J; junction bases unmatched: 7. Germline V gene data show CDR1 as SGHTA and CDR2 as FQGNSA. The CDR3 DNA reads TGTGCCAGCAGCCCTCGACTAGCGGGAGACCACGAGCAGTACTTC. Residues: CASSPRLAGDHEQYF.

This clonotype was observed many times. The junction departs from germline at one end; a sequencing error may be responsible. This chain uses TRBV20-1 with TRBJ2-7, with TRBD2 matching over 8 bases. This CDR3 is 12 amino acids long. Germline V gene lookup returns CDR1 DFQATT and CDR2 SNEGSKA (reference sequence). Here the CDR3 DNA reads TGCAGTACTAGCGGACCTTCCTACGAGCAGTACTTC. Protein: CSTSGPSYEQYF.

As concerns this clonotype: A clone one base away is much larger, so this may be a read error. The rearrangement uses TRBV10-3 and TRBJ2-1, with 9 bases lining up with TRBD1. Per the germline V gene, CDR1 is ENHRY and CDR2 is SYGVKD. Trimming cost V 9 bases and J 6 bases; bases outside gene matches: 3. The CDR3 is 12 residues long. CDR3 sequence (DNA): TGTGCCATTTCGACAGGGGGCAATGAGCAGTTCTTC. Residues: CAISTGGNEQFF.

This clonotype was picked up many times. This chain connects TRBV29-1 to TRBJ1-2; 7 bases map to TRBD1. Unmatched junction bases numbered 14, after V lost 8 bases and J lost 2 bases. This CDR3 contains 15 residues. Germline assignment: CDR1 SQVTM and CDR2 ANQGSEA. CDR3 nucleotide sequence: TGCAGCATCCTTTCCTGGGACAGTCGCAACTATGGCTACACCTTC. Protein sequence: CSILSWDSRNYGYTF. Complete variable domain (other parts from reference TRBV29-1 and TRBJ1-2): SAVISQKPSRDICQRGTSLTIQCQVDSQVTMMFWYRQQPGQSLTLIATANQGSEATYESGFVIDKFPISRPNLTFSTLTVSNMSPEDSSIYLCSILSWDSRNYGYTFGSGTRLTVV.

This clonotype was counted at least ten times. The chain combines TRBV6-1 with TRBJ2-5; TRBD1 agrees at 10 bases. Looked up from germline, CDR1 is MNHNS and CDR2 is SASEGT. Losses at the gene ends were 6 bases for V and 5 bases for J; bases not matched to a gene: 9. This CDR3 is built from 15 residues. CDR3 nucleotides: TGTGCCAGCAGCCGTACGACAGGGGGCATGGAGACCCAGTACTTC. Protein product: CASSRTTGGMETQYF.

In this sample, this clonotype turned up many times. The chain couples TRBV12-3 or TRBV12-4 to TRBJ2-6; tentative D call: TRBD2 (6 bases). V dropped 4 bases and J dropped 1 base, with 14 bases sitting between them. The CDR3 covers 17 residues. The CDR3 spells CASSSRGAWSGANVLTF. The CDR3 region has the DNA TGTGCCAGCAGTTCTCGCGGGGCGTGGTCTGGGGCCAACGTCCTGACTTTC.

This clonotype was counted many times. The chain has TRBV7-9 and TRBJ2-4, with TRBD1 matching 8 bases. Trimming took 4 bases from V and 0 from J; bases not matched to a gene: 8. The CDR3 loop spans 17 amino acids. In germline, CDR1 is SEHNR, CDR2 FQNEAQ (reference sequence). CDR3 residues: CASSSQSTGAAKNIQYF. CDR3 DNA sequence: TGTGCCAGCAGCTCCCAATCGACAGGGGCAGCCAAAAACATTCAGTACTTC. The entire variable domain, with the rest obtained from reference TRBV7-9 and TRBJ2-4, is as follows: DTGVSQNPRHKITKRGQNVTFRCDPISEHNRLYWYRQTLGQGPEFLTYFQNEAQLEKSRLLSDRFSAERPKGSFSTLEIQRTEQGDSAMYLCASSSQSTGAAKNIQYFGAGTRLSVL.

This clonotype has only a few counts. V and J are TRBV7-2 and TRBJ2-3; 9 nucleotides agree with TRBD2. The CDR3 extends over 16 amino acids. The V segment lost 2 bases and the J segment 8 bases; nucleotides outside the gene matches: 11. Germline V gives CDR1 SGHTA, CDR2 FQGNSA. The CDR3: CASSLWAGGNWGTQYF. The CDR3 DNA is TGTGCCAGCAGCTTATGGGCGGGGGGGAACTGGGGTACGCAGTATTTT.

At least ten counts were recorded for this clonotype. In nucleotides, the CDR3 is TGCAGCGTCGGCTTTTTGGAGGAGACCCAGTACTTC. Translated, it gives CSVGFLEETQYF. V usage is TRBV29-1 and J usage is TRBJ2-5; no firm D call. V was shortened by 6 bases and J by 5 bases, with 13 bases between the two germline ends. The germline V gene has CDR1 SQVTM and CDR2 ANQGSEA. The CDR3 loop spans 12 amino acids.

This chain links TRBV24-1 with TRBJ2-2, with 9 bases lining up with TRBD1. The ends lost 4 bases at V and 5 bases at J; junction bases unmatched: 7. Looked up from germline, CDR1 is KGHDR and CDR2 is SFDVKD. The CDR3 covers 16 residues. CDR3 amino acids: CATSDPGQGRTGELFF. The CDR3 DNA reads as TGTGCCACCAGTGACCCTGGACAGGGGAGAACCGGGGAGCTGTTTTTT.

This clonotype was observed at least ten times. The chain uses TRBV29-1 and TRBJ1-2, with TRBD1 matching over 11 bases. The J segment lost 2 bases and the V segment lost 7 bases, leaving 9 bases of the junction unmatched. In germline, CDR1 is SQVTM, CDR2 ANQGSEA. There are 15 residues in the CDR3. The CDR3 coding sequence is TGCAGCGCAACCGGGACAGGGGGGACCAACTATGGCTACACCTTC. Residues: CSATGTGGTNYGYTF.

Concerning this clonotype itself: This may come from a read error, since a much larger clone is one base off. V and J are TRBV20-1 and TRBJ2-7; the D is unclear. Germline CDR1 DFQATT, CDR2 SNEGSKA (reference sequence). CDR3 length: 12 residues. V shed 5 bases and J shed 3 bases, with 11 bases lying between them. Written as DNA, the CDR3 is TGCAGTGCTGAAGACCGTTTCTACGAGCAGTACTTC. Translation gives CSAEDRFYEQYF.

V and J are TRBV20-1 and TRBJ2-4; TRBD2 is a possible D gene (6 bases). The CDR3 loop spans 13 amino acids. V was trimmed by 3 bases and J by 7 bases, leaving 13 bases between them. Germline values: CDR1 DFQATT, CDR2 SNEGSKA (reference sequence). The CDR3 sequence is CSASQDYFNIQYF. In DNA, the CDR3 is TGCAGTGCTAGCCAGGACTATTTTAACATTCAGTACTTC.